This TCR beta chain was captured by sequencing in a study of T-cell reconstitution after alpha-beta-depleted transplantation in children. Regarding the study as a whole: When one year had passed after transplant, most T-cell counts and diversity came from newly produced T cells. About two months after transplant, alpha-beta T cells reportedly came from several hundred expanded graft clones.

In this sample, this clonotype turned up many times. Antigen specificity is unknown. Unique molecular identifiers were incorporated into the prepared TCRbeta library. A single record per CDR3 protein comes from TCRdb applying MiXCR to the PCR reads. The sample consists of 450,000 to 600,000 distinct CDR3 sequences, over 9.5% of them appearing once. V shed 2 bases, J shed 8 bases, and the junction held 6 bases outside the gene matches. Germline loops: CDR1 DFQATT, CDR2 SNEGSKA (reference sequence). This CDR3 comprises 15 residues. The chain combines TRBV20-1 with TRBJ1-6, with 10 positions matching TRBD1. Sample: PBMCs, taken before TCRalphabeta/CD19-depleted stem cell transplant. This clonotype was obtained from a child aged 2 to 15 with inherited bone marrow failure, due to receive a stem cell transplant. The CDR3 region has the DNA TGCAGTGCTAGACCGACAGGGGGCCACGATTCACCCCTCCACTTT. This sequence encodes CSARPTGGHDSPLHF.